This record concerns one T cell receptor beta chain sequence. This record belongs to a study of control samples from healthy donors and cancer patients. The protocol was immunoSEQ multiplex PCR, while the TCRdb copy is restricted to in-frame clones and leaves out a portion. The profile shows 230,000 or so clones, about 94% of them singletons. The germline CDR1 and CDR2 sequences are SGHAT and FQNNGV. The CDR3 is 15 residues long. With 5 bases clipped from V and 8 bases from J, the junction kept 11 bases outside the gene matches. Input material: blood. The TCR sequence derives from a man in his fifties in good health. The chain couples TRBV11-2 to TRBJ1-4, with TRBD1 identical over 7 bases. CDR3 residues: CASSTPEGGREKLFF. The DNA of the CDR3 is TGTGCCAGCAGCACCCCAGAAGGGGGCCGCGAAAAACTGTTTTTT.